This TCR beta chain came from a study of OX40 agonist ivuxolimab in advanced cancers. On the study more broadly: Mean age around 60 years, range 23 to 79; 82.7% male. The study's findings and limits: Clonal expansion from baseline to week 6 occurred in both CD4+ and CD8+ T cells. The authors did not determine the antigen specificity of the expanded peripheral T cells.

The CDR3 extends over 18 amino acids. Concerning this clone itself: The target antigen is unknown.

Assay: immunoSEQ multiplex PCR; the TCRdb copy retains only in-frame clones and omits some. The repertoire has tens of thousands of clones, 84% of them found once; the top ten carry 20% to 25%. The chain links TRBV21-1 to TRBJ2-3; no DNA check was done on the table's D call, TRBD1. TRBV21-1 is designated a pseudogene. The receptor comes from an adult with an advanced solid tumor such as melanoma, head and neck, liver or kidney cancer. Sequences were derived from CD4+ or CD8+ T cells sorted from blood, sampled in a trial of the OX40 agonist ivuxolimab. CDR3: CASSKAPRQAGGTDTQYF. CDR3 sequence (DNA): TGTGCCAGCAGCAAAGCACCTAGACAGGCCGGAGGCACAGATACGCAGTATTTT.